These T cell receptor beta chains were read from a single sample in a study of cytomegalovirus exposure and HLA in healthy donors. Assay used: immunoSEQ multiplex PCR; TCRdb lists only in-frame clones, some missing. The sample holds approximately 150,000 clones, about 87% seen once. Specimen: PBMCs. The receptors here all came from a man younger than 35 in good health and CMV-seropositive. CDR3s include the opening cysteine and the closing phenylalanine or tryptophan. D genes are given only for firm matches. Size values are once, few and many counts, or a class for expanded clones, and some rows have none.

j_gene	len	d_gene	v_gene	abundance	CDR3aa	CDR3nt
TRBJ1-1	10	-	TRBV29-1	-	CSVKLVEAFF	TGCAGCGTGAAGCTAGTTGAAGCTTTCTTT
TRBJ1-6	14	TRBD1	TRBV5-1	-	CASSTTGGDSPLHF	TGCGCCAGCAGCACCACAGGGGGAGATTCACCCCTCCACTTT
TRBJ2-7	14	-	TRBV5-1	-	CASSLEQSSYEQYF	TGCGCCAGCAGCTTAGAACAGAGCTCCTACGAGCAGTACTTC
TRBJ2-5	16	TRBD2	TRBV6-5	-	CASSYSALAVLETQYF	TGTGCCAGCAGTTACTCAGCCCTAGCGGTATTAGAGACCCAGTACTTC
TRBJ1-1	14	-	TRBV6-5	-	CASSSSTGRTEAFF	-
TRBJ2-5	16	TRBD2	TRBV5-1	-	CASSLPSGTYQETQYF	TGCGCCAGCAGCCTACCTAGCGGGACGTACCAAGAGACCCAGTACTTC
TRBJ2-3	19	TRBD1	TRBV10-2	many	CASTLTVNRGRVKTDTQYF	TGCGCCAGCACCCTTACTGTTAACAGGGGGCGCGTGAAGACAGATACGCAGTATTTT
TRBJ1-6	15	TRBD1	TRBV19	-	CASRQGGQVQSPLHF	TGTGCCAGTCGACAGGGGGGACAGGTTCAATCACCCCTCCACTTT
TRBJ1-4	15	-	TRBV6-5	-	CASSGLGGWGEKLFF	TGTGCCAGCAGTGGCTTAGGGGGATGGGGTGAAAAACTGTTTTTT
TRBJ2-1	14	-	TRBV2	-	CASSEETEGGEQFF	TGTGCCAGCAGTGAAGAGACCGAGGGCGGTGAGCAGTTCTTC
TRBJ2-1	16	TRBD1	TRBV10-3	-	CAIRGGGQGGYNEQFF	TGTGCCATCAGGGGAGGTGGACAGGGGGGCTACAATGAGCAGTTCTTC
TRBJ2-7	15	TRBD2	TRBV6-5	-	CASSYYAGAYYEQYF	TGTGCCAGCAGTTACTATGCGGGAGCTTACTACGAGCAGTACTTC
TRBJ2-5	13	-	TRBV7-5	-	CVRSLPSQETQYF	TGTGTCAGAAGCTTGCCTAGCCAAGAGACCCAGTACTTC
TRBJ1-1	15	-	TRBV7-9	once	CASSPQGWPNTEAFF	TGTGCCAGCAGCCCTCAGGGTTGGCCGAACACTGAAGCTTTCTTT
TRBJ2-7	14	TRBD1	TRBV2	-	CASSDRAVYHEQYF	TGTGCCAGCAGCGACAGGGCCGTTTATCACGAGCAGTACTTC
TRBJ1-1	16	-	TRBV6-5	-	CASSYSRPGRNTEAFF	TGTGCCAGCAGTTACTCTAGGCCCGGGAGGAACACTGAAGCTTTCTTT
TRBJ1-1	11	-	TRBV6-5	-	CASTQGTEAFF	TGTGCCAGCACACAGGGAACTGAAGCTTTCTTT
TRBJ1-2	13	TRBD1	TRBV19	-	CASSIVLGGGYTF	TGTGCCAGTAGTATAGTCTTAGGGGGCGGCTACACCTTC
TRBJ2-5	15	TRBD1	TRBV27	-	CASSRTGLGSETQYF	TGTGCCAGCAGTCGGACAGGGTTGGGGTCAGAGACCCAGTACTTC
TRBJ1-2	12	-	TRBV30	-	CAGKGEGYGYTF	TGTGCCGGAAAGGGAGAAGGCTATGGCTACACCTTC
TRBJ1-4	14	-	TRBV28	-	CASSIRQLNEKLFF	TGTGCCAGCAGTATCAGACAGCTCAATGAAAAACTGTTTTTT
TRBJ1-1	11	-	TRBV20-1	-	CSVEGDTEAFF	TGCAGTGTAGAGGGGGACACTGAAGCTTTCTTT
TRBJ2-3	18	-	TRBV2	-	CASSEVNGGGSLTDTQYF	TGTGCCAGCAGTGAAGTGAATGGGGGCGGGAGCCTCACAGATACGCAGTATTTT
TRBJ1-1	15	TRBD1	TRBV6-5	-	CASTSETGVNTEAFF	TGTGCCAGCACTTCCGAGACAGGGGTGAACACTGAAGCTTTCTTT
TRBJ1-1	14	-	TRBV5-1	-	CASSIDDWDTEAFF	TGCGCCAGCAGTATTGATGACTGGGACACTGAAGCTTTCTTT
TRBJ2-3	16	TRBD2	TRBV19	once	CASSSRGDTSTDTQYF	TGTGCCAGTAGCTCGCGGGGGGACACTAGCACAGATACGCAGTATTTT
TRBJ2-1	14	-	TRBV27	-	CASRPGDKYNEQFF	TGTGCCAGCAGACCCGGGGATAAATACAATGAGCAGTTCTTC
TRBJ2-2	15	TRBD2	TRBV9	-	CASNGGGSPFGELFF	TGTGCCAGCAATGGTGGCGGGAGCCCGTTCGGGGAGCTGTTTTTT
TRBJ2-7	16	TRBD2	TRBV4-1	once	CASSQLAGGAYHEQYF	TGCGCCAGCAGCCAGTTAGCGGGGGGGGCCTATCACGAGCAGTACTTC
TRBJ2-3	13	-	TRBV19	-	CASSITYADTQYF	TGTGCCAGTAGCATAACCTACGCAGATACGCAGTATTTT
TRBJ2-7	13	TRBD1	TRBV29-1	-	CSVAGDRIYEQYF	TGCAGCGTGGCCGGGGACAGAATTTACGAGCAGTACTTC
TRBJ1-1	13	-	TRBV4-1	-	CASQWGTDTEAFF	TGCGCCAGCCAGTGGGGCACGGACACTGAAGCTTTCTTT
TRBJ1-1	14	-	TRBV11-2	once	CASSLGTANTEAFF	TGTGCCAGCAGCTTAGGGACAGCCAACACTGAAGCTTTCTTT
TRBJ2-7	15	TRBD1	TRBV28	-	CASSPQQGALREQYF	TGTGCCAGCAGTCCACAACAGGGGGCCCTTCGCGAGCAGTACTTC
TRBJ1-3	15	-	TRBV5-6	-	CASSSTGFSGNTIYF	TGTGCCAGCAGCTCGACAGGTTTCTCTGGAAACACCATATATTTT
TRBJ1-1	16	-	TRBV27	-	CASSFGRGFQYTEAFF	TGTGCCAGCAGTTTTGGAAGGGGGTTTCAGTACACTGAAGCTTTCTTT
TRBJ2-7	14	TRBD2	TRBV14	-	CASSLGLASYEQYF	TGTGCCAGCAGCCTGGGACTAGCCTCCTACGAGCAGTACTTC
TRBJ1-1	14	-	TRBV7-9	few	CASRLGGMYTEAFF	TGTGCCAGCCGCCTGGGGGGGATGTACACTGAAGCTTTCTTT
TRBJ2-1	13	TRBD2	TRBV6-5	-	CASSLAAYNEQFF	TGTGCCAGCAGTCTAGCGGCCTACAATGAGCAGTTCTTC
TRBJ2-3	15	TRBD2	TRBV6-1	-	CASRRLAGAPDTQYF	TGTGCCAGCAGGAGACTAGCGGGAGCCCCAGATACGCAGTATTTT
TRBJ2-3	18	TRBD2	TRBV9	-	CASSGESPLAGATDTQYF	TGTGCCAGCAGTGGGGAATCCCCACTAGCGGGAGCCACAGATACGCAGTATTTT
TRBJ2-7	14	-	TRBV28	-	CASSLFREPYEQYF	TGTGCCAGCAGTTTATTCCGGGAACCCTACGAGCAGTACTTC
TRBJ1-1	14	-	TRBV4-1	few	CASSARVMNTEAFF	TGCGCCAGCAGCGCGAGGGTAATGAACACTGAAGCTTTCTTT
TRBJ2-1	16	TRBD2	TRBV4-1	once	CASSQDPGTSFTEQFF	TGCGCCAGCAGCCAAGATCCCGGGACTAGTTTCACTGAGCAGTTCTTC
TRBJ1-4	13	-	TRBV2	few	CASKPESTPGMFF	TGTGCCAGCAAGCCCGAAAGTACCCCGGGGATGTTTTTT